This record covers a single TCR beta chain. Its target is not known. TCR cDNA was made by 5'RACE template switching, adding a universal primer site and UMIs. TCRdb re-derived calls from the 5' RACE reads in MiXCR, one entry per CDR3 protein. The data show around 100,000 distinct CDR3 sequences, 5.8% seen once. This CDR3 is built from 14 residues. The germline V gene encodes CDR1 SGHTA and CDR2 FQGNSA. V was cut by 8 bases and J by 3 bases, with 13 bases left in between. The record originates from a study of T cells after yellow fever vaccination. Study overall: Low-cell-number fractions were prepared with SMART-Seq v4 Ultra Low Input.

Study-wide results and caveats: At 95% to 97% for CD4 and about 88% for CD8, most primary-vaccination clones showed up again after the booster.

The receptor was isolated from a man between 18 and 35 years old who received the YFV17D yellow fever vaccine. The genes are TRBV7-2 and TRBJ1-4, with D hard to call. The sample here was CD8+ T cells sorted from PBMCs, taken 10 days after the yellow fever booster vaccination. The CDR3 region is CASGSRAANEKLFF. The DNA of the CDR3 is TGTGCCAGCGGCTCGAGGGCGGCTAATGAAAAACTGTTTTTT. Complete variable domain (other parts from reference TRBV7-2 and TRBJ1-4): GAGVSQSPSNKVTEKGKDVELRCDPISGHTALYWYRQSLGQGLEFLIYFQGNSAPDKSGLPSDRFSAERTGGSVSTLTIQRTQQEDSAVYLCASGSRAANEKLFFGSGTQLSVL.